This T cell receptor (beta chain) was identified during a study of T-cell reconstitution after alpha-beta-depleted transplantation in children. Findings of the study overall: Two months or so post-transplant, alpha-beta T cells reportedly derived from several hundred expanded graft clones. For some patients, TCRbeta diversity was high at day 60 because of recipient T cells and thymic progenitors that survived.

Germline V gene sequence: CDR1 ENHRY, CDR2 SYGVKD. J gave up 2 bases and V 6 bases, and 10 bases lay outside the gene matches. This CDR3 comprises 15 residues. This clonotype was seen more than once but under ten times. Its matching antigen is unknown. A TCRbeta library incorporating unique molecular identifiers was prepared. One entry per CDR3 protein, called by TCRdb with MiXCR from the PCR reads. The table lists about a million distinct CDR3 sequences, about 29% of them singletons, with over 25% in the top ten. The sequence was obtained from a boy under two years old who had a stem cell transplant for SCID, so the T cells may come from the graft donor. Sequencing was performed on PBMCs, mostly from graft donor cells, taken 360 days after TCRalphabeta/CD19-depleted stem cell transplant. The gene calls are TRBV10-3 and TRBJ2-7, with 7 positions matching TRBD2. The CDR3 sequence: CAISYGASGAYEQYF. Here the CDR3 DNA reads TGTGCCATCAGCTATGGGGCTAGCGGAGCCTACGAGCAGTACTTC.